Below, 13 T cell receptor beta chains from the same sample are listed, as sequenced in a study of shared clonotypes between healthy human individuals. Sequencing was performed with immunoSEQ multiplex PCR; in TCRdb, only in-frame clones are kept and a portion is missing. The table has hundreds of thousands of clones, more than 70% seen once. The sequencing input was memory CD4+ T cells sorted from blood. Subset noted: CD45RA-negative fraction. These receptors all stem from a woman aged 25 to 45 in good health.

V gene TRBV2 combines with J gene TRBJ2-4; the D is unclear. V lost 4 bases to trimming and J lost 1 base, with 11 bases between them. CDR3 length equals 15 residues. CDR1 is SNHLY, CDR2 FYNNEI, per germline. The CDR3 DNA reads as TGTGCCAGCAGTGCCGAGGCAACGGCCAAAAACATTCAGTACTTC. Translated, it gives CASSAEATAKNIQYF. The full variable domain, rest sourced from reference TRBV2 and TRBJ2-4, is EPEVTQTPSHQVTQMGQEVILRCVPISNHLYFYWYRQILGQKVEFLVSFYNNEISEKSEIFDDQFSVERPDGSNFTLKIRSTKLEDSAMYFCASSAEATAKNIQYFGAGTRLSVL.

In this sample, this clone turned up once. The V and J genes are TRBV28 and TRBJ1-4; 8 bases agree with TRBD1. J was trimmed by 3 bases and V by 6 bases; bases with no gene match: 6. Germline lookup yields CDR1 MDHEN and CDR2 SYDVKM. The length of the CDR3 is 15 residues. CDR3 nucleotide sequence: TGTGCCAGCAGCTTCGGACAGGGTCCTAATGAAAAACTGTTTTTT. Protein: CASSFGQGPNEKLFF.

As concerns this clone: Other nucleotide sequences in the sample specify the same CDR3. The chain recombines TRBV5-6 with TRBJ2-2; D ambiguous. The germline gives CDR1 SGHDT, CDR2 YYEEEE. The CDR3 runs 14 residues. The V gene lost 0 bases and the J gene lost 2 bases, with 5 bases spanning the gap. The CDR3 DNA reads TGTGCCAGCAGCTTGGAGCTTAACACCGGGGAGCTGTTTTTT. Translating gives CASSLELNTGELFF.

V is TRBV28 and J is TRBJ1-1; D is perhaps TRBD1 (6 bases). This CDR3 comprises 16 residues. In germline, CDR1 is MDHEN, CDR2 SYDVKM. V shed 8 bases and J shed 0 bases, with 19 bases lying between them. The CDR3 nucleotides are TGTGCCAGCCCTAAGGAGGGAGGGGGAATGAACACTGAAGCTTTCTTT. It specifies CASPKEGGGMNTEAFF.

The chain couples TRBV13 to TRBJ2-7; 8 bases map to TRBD1. Germline CDR1 PRHDT, CDR2 FYEKMQ (reference sequence). The CDR3 covers 14 residues. V lost 5 bases to trimming and J lost 3 bases; unmatched junction nucleotides: 6. The CDR3 loop is CASSPRDRHYEQYF. In nucleotides, the CDR3 is TGTGCCAGCAGCCCCAGGGACAGGCACTACGAGCAGTACTTC.

CDR3 nucleotide sequence: TGTGCCAGCAGCTCCCCCCCCCAGGGGACCCAGTACTTC. It is translated as CASSSPPQGTQYF. The V gene is TRBV7-3, the J gene TRBJ2-5; TRBD1 might be the D (5 bases). Between the trimmed V and J ends, which lost 4 bases and 7 bases, there was a span of 13 bases. The CDR3 extends over 13 amino acids. The germline V gene encodes CDR1 SGHTA and CDR2 FQGTGA.

A word on this clone: The identical CDR3 is also encoded by other nucleotide sequences in the sample. This chain links TRBV20-1 with TRBJ2-5; D ambiguous. Per germline, CDR1 DFQATT and CDR2 SNEGSKA (reference sequence). V lost 5 bases to trimming and J lost 5 bases, with 6 bases between them. The length of the CDR3 is 10 residues. CDR3 residues: CSAARETQYF. CDR3 sequence (DNA): TGCAGTGCTGCCAGGGAGACCCAGTACTTC.

As for this clone: The same CDR3 also results from other DNA sequences found in this sample. This chain uses TRBV28 with TRBJ1-5; no firm D call. Deletions cut 2 bases from V and 3 bases from J, with 8 bases between. Germline-derived CDR1 and CDR2 are MDHEN and SYDVKM. The CDR3 spans 14 residues. This CDR3 is CASSLGQNNQPQHF. In DNA form, the CDR3 reads TGTGCCAGCAGTTTAGGGCAAAACAATCAGCCCCAGCATTTT.

This clone was seen a single time. The chain couples TRBV7-3 to TRBJ2-5, with TRBD1 matching over 8 bases. CDR3 length: 18 amino acids. V gave up 1 base and J gave up 5 bases; unmatched junction bases: 15. CDR1 and CDR2 (germline): SGHTA, FQGTGA. The CDR3 sequence is CASSLRSEDREIGETQYF. CDR3 DNA sequence: TGTGCCAGCAGCTTAAGGTCGGAGGACAGGGAGATTGGGGAGACCCAGTACTTC.

As regards this clone: The same CDR3 arises from other DNA sequences in this sample as well. V is TRBV18 and J is TRBJ2-6; D ambiguous. The CDR3 loop spans 14 amino acids. Germline V gives CDR1 KGHSH, CDR2 LQKENI. The germline V and J ends were trimmed by 9 bases and 1 base, with 10 bases remaining between them. This chain's CDR3 is CASTSSSGANVLTF. CDR3 DNA: TGTGCCAGTACTTCATCTTCTGGGGCCAACGTCCTGACTTTC.

The V call is TRBV6-6, the J call TRBJ2-7; 9 nucleotides match TRBD1. Germline V gives CDR1 MNHNY, CDR2 SVGAGI (reference sequence). Trimming took 5 bases from V and 7 from J; bases not matched to a gene: 9. This CDR3 contains 14 residues. CDR3 sequence reads: CASSAGTGTWEQYF. CDR3 coding DNA: TGTGCCAGCAGTGCCGGGACAGGGACGTGGGAGCAGTACTTC.

The chain couples TRBV29-1 to TRBJ2-7; 8 positions agree with TRBD1. CDR1 SQVTM and CDR2 ANQGSEA come from the germline V gene. J gave up 2 bases and V 5 bases, and 8 bases lay outside the gene matches. This CDR3 has 14 residues. The CDR3 sequence: CSVSGQGPPYEQYF. In nucleotides, the CDR3 is TGCAGCGTTTCCGGACAGGGACCACCCTACGAGCAGTACTTC.

The V gene is TRBV29-1, the J gene TRBJ2-1; perhaps TRBD2 as D (5 bases). Germline CDR1 SQVTM, CDR2 ANQGSEA. V was cut by 6 bases and J by 6 bases, with 12 bases left in between. This CDR3 comprises 12 residues. CDR3 residues: CSVAGDPNEQFF. The CDR3, as DNA: TGCAGCGTCGCGGGCGATCCCAATGAGCAGTTCTTC.